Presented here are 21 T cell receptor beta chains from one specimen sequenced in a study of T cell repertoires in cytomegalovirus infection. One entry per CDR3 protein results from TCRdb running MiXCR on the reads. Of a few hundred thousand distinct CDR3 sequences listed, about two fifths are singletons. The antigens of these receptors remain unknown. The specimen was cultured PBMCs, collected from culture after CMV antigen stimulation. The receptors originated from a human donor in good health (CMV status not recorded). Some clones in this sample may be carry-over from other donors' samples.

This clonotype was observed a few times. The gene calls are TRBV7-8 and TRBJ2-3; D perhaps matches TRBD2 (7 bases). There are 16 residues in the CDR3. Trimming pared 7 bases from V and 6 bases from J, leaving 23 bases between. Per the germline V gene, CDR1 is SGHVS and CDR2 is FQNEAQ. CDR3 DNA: TGTGCCAGCACCCCGTGGGGGGGCAACACGCAGGATACGCAGTATTTT. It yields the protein CASTPWGGNTQDTQYF. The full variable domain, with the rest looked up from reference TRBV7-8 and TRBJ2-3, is GAGVSQSPRYKVAKRGQDVALRCDPISGHVSLFWYQQALGQGPEFLTYFQNEAQLDKSGLPSDRFFAERPEGSVSTLKIQRTQQEDSAVYLCASTPWGGNTQDTQYFGPGTRLTVL.

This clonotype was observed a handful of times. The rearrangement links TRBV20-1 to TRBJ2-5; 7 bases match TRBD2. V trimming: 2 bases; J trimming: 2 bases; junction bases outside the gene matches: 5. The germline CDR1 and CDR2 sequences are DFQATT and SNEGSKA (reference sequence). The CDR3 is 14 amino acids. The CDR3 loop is CSARNWGGQETQYF. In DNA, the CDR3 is TGCAGTGCTAGAAACTGGGGGGGGCAAGAGACCCAGTACTTC.

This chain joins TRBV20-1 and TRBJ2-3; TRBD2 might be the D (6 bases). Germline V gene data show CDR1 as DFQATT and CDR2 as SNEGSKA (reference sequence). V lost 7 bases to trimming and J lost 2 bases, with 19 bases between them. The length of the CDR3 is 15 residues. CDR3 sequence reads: CSGSVAGRYTDTQYF. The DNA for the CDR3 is TGCAGTGGAAGCGTGGCGGGGAGATACACAGATACGCAGTATTTT.

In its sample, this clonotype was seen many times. Written as DNA, the CDR3 is TGTGCCAGCAGCCCACCTCGTAGGCCGACCGACGAGCAGTACTTC. Amino acids: CASSPPRRPTDEQYF. The chain links TRBV7-2 to TRBJ2-7; D gene uncertain. V lost 5 bases and J lost 5, with 19 bases in between. This CDR3 comprises 15 residues. Germline V CDR1 and CDR2: SGHTA, FQGNSA.

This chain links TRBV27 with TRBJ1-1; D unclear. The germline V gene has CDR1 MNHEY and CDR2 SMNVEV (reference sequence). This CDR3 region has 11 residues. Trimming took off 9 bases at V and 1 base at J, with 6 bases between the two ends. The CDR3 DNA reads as TGTGCCAGGGCGGGGAACACTGAAGCTTTCTTT. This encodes CARAGNTEAFF.

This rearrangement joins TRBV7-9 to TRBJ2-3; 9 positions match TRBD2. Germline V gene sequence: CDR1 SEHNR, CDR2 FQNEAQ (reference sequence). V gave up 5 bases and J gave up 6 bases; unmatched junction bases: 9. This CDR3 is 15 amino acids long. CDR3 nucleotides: TGTGCCAGCAGCGTACCGGGACTAGCTGCCGATACGCAGTATTTT. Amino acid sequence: CASSVPGLAADTQYF.

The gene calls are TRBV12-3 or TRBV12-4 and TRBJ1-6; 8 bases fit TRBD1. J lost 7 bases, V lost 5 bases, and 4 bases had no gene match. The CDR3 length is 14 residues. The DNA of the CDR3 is TGTGCCAGCAGTCTACAGGGGGGCAATTCACCCCTCCACTTT. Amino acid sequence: CASSLQGGNSPLHF.

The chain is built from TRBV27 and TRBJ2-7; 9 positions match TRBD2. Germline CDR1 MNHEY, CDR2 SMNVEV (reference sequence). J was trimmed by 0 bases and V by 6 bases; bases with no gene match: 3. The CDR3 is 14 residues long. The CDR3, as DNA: TGTGCCAGCAGAGTAGCGGGGGCCTCCTACGAGCAGTACTTC. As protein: CASRVAGASYEQYF.

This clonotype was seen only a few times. The CDR3 coding sequence is TGTGCCAGCTCCCCGGGACAGGGGAAGAGTTCACCCCTCCACTTT. Its translation: CASSPGQGKSSPLHF. The chain recombines TRBV4-2 with TRBJ1-6; 10 bases line up with TRBD1. CDR3 length: 15 residues. V shed 8 bases, J shed 9 bases, and the junction held 10 bases outside the gene matches. In germline, CDR1 is LGHNA, CDR2 YNFKEQ.

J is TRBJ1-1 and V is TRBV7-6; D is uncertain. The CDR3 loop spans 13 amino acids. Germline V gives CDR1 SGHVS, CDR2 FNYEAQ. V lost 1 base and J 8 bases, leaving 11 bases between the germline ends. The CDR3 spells CASSLGGKREAFF. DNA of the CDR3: TGTGCCAGCAGCTTAGGAGGAAAACGAGAAGCTTTCTTT.

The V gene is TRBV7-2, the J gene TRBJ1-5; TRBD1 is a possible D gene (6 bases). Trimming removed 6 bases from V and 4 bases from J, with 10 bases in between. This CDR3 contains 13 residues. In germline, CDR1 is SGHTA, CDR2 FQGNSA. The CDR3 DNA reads TGTGCCAGCAGTGTGGGGGCGAATCAGCCCCAGCATTTT. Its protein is CASSVGANQPQHF.

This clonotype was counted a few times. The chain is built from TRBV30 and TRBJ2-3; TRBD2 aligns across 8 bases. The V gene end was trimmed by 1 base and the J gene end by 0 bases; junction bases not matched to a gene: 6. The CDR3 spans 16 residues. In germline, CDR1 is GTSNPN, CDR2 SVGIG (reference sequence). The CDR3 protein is CAWSDRLASSTDTQYF. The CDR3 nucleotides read TGTGCCTGGAGTGATCGACTAGCGTCTAGCACAGATACGCAGTATTTT.

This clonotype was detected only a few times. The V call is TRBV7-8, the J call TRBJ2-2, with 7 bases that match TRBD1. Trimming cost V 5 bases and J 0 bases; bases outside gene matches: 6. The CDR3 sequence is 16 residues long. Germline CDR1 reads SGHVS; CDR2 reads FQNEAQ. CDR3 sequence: CASSEDRRANTGELFF. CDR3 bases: TGTGCCAGCAGCGAGGACAGGCGGGCGAACACCGGGGAGCTGTTTTTT.

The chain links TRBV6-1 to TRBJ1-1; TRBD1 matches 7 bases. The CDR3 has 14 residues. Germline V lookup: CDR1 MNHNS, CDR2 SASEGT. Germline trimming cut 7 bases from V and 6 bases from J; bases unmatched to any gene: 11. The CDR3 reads CASNLDRYEAEAFF. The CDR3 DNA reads TGTGCCAGCAACCTGGACAGGTACGAGGCTGAAGCTTTCTTT.

The CDR3 loop is CASGWGPGQPLFF. The CDR3, as DNA: TGTGCTAGTGGTTGGGGGCCGGGACAGCCCCTGTTCTTC. The chain employs TRBV12-5 and TRBJ2-1; 7 bases are a match to TRBD1. The CDR3 spans 13 residues. V lost 4 bases to trimming and J lost 15 bases; unmatched junction nucleotides: 12. Germline values: CDR1 LGHNT, CDR2 FRNRAP. The full variable domain, its missing parts supplied by reference TRBV12-5 and TRBJ2-1, is DARVTQTPRHKVTEMGQEVTMRCQPILGHNTVFWYRQTMMQGLELLAYFRNRAPLDDSGMPKDRFSAEMPDATLATLKIQPSEPRDSAVYFCASGWGPGQPLFFGPGTRLTVL.

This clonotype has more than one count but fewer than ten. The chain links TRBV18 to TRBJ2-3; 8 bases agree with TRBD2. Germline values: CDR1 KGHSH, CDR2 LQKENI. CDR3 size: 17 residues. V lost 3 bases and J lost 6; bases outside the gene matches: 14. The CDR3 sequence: CASSPTPAGGRGDTQYF. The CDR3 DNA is TGTGCCAGCTCACCTACACCGGCGGGGGGCCGAGGGGATACGCAGTATTTT.

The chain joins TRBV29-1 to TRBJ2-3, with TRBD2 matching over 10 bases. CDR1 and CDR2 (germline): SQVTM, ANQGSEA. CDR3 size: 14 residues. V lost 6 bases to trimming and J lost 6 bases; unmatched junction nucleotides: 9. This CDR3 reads CSVGSGGARDTQYF. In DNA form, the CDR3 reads TGCAGCGTAGGGAGCGGGGGGGCCCGGGATACGCAGTATTTT.

The chain's CDR3 is CASSRDRAHNQPQHF. The CDR3 DNA is TGTGCCAGCAGTCGGGACAGGGCTCACAATCAGCCCCAGCATTTT. J is TRBJ1-5 and V is TRBV6-8, with TRBD1 identical over 9 bases. The CDR3 contains 15 residues. CDR1 and CDR2 (germline): MNHGY, SAAAGT. V dropped 5 bases and J dropped 3; count of bases not matched to a gene: 5.

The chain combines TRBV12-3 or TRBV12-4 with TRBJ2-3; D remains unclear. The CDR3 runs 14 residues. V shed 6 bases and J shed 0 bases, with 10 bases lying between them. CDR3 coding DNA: TGTGCCAGCAGGGTGACGGTTAGCACAGATACGCAGTATTTT. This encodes CASRVTVSTDTQYF.

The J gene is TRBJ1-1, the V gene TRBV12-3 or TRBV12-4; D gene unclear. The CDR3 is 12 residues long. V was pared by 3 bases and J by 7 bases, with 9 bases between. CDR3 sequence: CASSFGVREAFF. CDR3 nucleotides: TGTGCCAGCAGTTTCGGGGTACGTGAAGCTTTCTTT.

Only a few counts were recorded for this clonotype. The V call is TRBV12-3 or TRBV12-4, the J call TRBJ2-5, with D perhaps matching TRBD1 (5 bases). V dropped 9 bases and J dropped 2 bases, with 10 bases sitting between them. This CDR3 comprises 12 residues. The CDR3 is CASQGAQETQYF. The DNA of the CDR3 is TGTGCCAGTCAAGGGGCGCAAGAGACCCAGTACTTC.